This T cell receptor (beta chain) came from a study of beta chain features in type 1 diabetes. Turning to the study itself: There was similarity between patients and healthy donors in age, gender and cell yields.

Study findings and constraints: Significant though moderate, a shortening of TCRB CDR3s appeared in all four CD4+ subsets of Type 1 diabetes patients. The naive, central memory and Treg TCRB repertoires of patients appeared to be more similar to one another than those of healthy donors.

The entirety of the isolated RNA underwent reverse transcription, so expressed TCRB transcripts were sequenced. TCRdb's copy holds only in-frame clones and misses some; the assay was immunoSEQ multiplex PCR. The table includes roughly 300,000 clones, roughly 13% detected once. V lost 0 bases, J lost 0 bases, and 12 bases lay in between. Germline loops: CDR1 SGHDT, CDR2 YYEEEE. This CDR3 has 16 amino acids. Turning to this clone: Its antigen is as yet unknown.

V is TRBV5-6 and J is TRBJ1-2; D not resolved. Sequencing used naive CD4+ T cells from blood. The sequence derives from a man under 40 with type 1 diabetes. This CDR3 reads CASSLGGNPANYGYTF. The CDR3 DNA reads TGTGCCAGCAGCTTGGGAGGAAACCCCGCTAACTATGGCTACACCTTC.